The source of this T cell receptor (beta chain) is a study of T cells after yellow fever vaccination. Production of TCR cDNA was by 5'RACE template switching, which also added a universal primer site and UMIs. TCRdb re-called the 5' RACE reads with MiXCR, one entry per CDR3 protein. Here the sample spans some 390,000 distinct CDR3 sequences, around 6.4% being singletons. This clonotype has at least ten counts. Its antigen is undetermined. Whole-study results and caveats: Detected again after the booster were most primary-vaccination clones, at roughly 95% CD4 and 80% to 90% CD8. Sorted repertoires could include abundant contaminating clonotypes from bulk cells.

The sequence derives from a man aged 30 to 39 who received the YFV17D yellow fever vaccine. The sample consisted of PBMCs, taken 5 days after the yellow fever booster vaccination.

The CDR3 loop reads CASSLEQGSQYF. The CDR3 bases are TGCGCCAGCAGCTTGGAACAGGGGTCGCAGTATTTT. The chain recombines TRBV5-1 with TRBJ2-3; 7 positions match TRBD1. The V and J ends lost 0 bases and 10 bases, in that order; junction bases with no gene match: 2. From germline, CDR1 is SGHRS and CDR2 YFSETQ. The CDR3 consists of 12 residues.